This passage covers 32 T cell receptor beta chains from one sample sequenced in a study of blood T cell repertoires in COVID-19. Clones were sequenced by immunoSEQ multiplex PCR, and TCRdb holds only the in-frame ones, with some missing. The table includes more than 200,000 clones, around nine tenths detected once. The sample was peripheral blood. The receptors were gathered from a woman in her sixties with COVID-19, enrolled during active disease.

This chain uses TRBV4-1 with TRBJ2-7; no firm D call. CDR3 length: 13 amino acids. CDR1 is MGHRA and CDR2 is YSYEKL in the germline V gene. The germline V and J ends were trimmed by 1 base and 5 bases, with 9 bases remaining between them. The CDR3 DNA sequence: TGCGCCAGCAGCCAAGGCAGGTCTAACGAGCAGTACTTC. Its translation: CASSQGRSNEQYF.

The rearrangement uses TRBV7-6 and TRBJ2-2; D is possibly TRBD2 (5 bases). Germline CDR1 is SGHVS and CDR2 is FNYEAQ. This CDR3 spans 15 amino acids. Trimming removed 3 bases from V and 5 bases from J, with 13 bases in between. The CDR3 sequence is CASSFEGRGTGELFF. In DNA form, the CDR3 reads TGTGCCAGCAGCTTCGAAGGGAGAGGAACCGGGGAGCTGTTTTTT.

The rearrangement joins TRBV4-2 to TRBJ2-7; 7 positions agree with TRBD2. CDR3 length: 17 residues. Trimming at V came to 0 bases and at J to 0 bases, leaving 8 bases not matched to a gene. Germline values: CDR1 LGHNA, CDR2 YNFKEQ. The CDR3 DNA is TGTGCCAGCAGCCAAGATCCGCTAGCGGAAAGCTCCTACGAGCAGTACTTC. Translated, it gives CASSQDPLAESSYEQYF.

The gene calls are TRBV7-8 and TRBJ2-6, with TRBD1 matching 7 bases. The CDR3 consists of 18 residues. The V segment lost 5 bases and the J segment 0 bases; nucleotides outside the gene matches: 10. Germline V gives CDR1 SGHVS, CDR2 FQNEAQ. In DNA, the CDR3 is TGTGCCAGCAGCAAAACCGGGACAGCGTTCTCTGGGGCCAACGTCCTGACTTTC. Its protein is CASSKTGTAFSGANVLTF. The variable domain in full, with the rest retrieved from reference TRBV7-8 and TRBJ2-6, is GAGVSQSPRYKVAKRGQDVALRCDPISGHVSLFWYQQALGQGPEFLTYFQNEAQLDKSGLPSDRFFAERPEGSVSTLKIQRTQQEDSAVYLCASSKTGTAFSGANVLTFGAGSRLTVL.

The CDR3 DNA is TGCGCCAGCAGCGCGGGACAGGGTGAAGCTTTCTTT. The encoded protein is CASSAGQGEAFF. The rearrangement links TRBV5-1 to TRBJ1-1; 9 bases fit TRBD1. Germline V CDR1 and CDR2: SGHRS, YFSETQ. J gave up 7 bases and V 4 bases, and 2 bases lay outside the gene matches. The CDR3 runs to 12 residues.

The CDR3 sequence: CASRPDRDNGYTF. In DNA form, the CDR3 reads TGTGCCAGTAGGCCGGACAGGGACAATGGCTACACCTTC. The chain uses TRBV19 and TRBJ1-2, with 8 bases fitting TRBD1. Germline V gene sequence: CDR1 LNHDA, CDR2 SQIVND (reference sequence). The V segment lost 6 bases and the J segment 6 bases; nucleotides outside the gene matches: 6. The CDR3 contains 13 residues.

This chain uses TRBV7-6 with TRBJ2-3; 7 nucleotides align to TRBD1. Germline CDR1 SGHVS, CDR2 FNYEAQ. There are 15 residues in the CDR3. J gave up 5 bases and V 1 base, and 6 bases lay outside the gene matches. In nucleotides, the CDR3 is TGTGCCAGCAGCTTAGAAATCACAGGGGTAGATACGCAGTATTTT. The encoded protein is CASSLEITGVDTQYF.

This clone has just a few counts. The chain couples TRBV5-1 to TRBJ2-2; TRBD2 matches 8 bases. V lost 4 bases to trimming and J lost 3 bases; unmatched junction nucleotides: 8. The CDR3 runs 16 residues. Germline CDR1 and CDR2: SGHRS and YFSETQ. The CDR3 region has the DNA TGCGCCAGCAGCGGAAGAGCGGGAGCCCACACCGGGGAGCTGTTTTTT. It translates to CASSGRAGAHTGELFF.

CDR3 DNA: TGCGCCAGCAGCTTGGGTAGGGGTGGCGAGCAGTTCTTC. Amino acids: CASSLGRGGEQFF. The J gene is TRBJ2-1, the V gene TRBV5-1; a weak D match, TRBD1 (5 bases). This CDR3 contains 13 residues. Germline CDR1 SGHRS, CDR2 YFSETQ. The V and J ends lost 0 bases and 10 bases respectively, with 11 bases between them.

The count of this clone is one. The rearrangement joins TRBV4-2 to TRBJ2-1, with TRBD1 matching over 12 bases. The junction had 9 bases not matched to a gene; V was cut back by 1 base and J by 8 bases. Per the germline V gene, CDR1 is LGHNA and CDR2 is YNFKEQ. The CDR3 is made up of 17 amino acids. CDR3 in amino acids: CASSQALGGQGADEQFF. Here the CDR3 DNA reads TGTGCCAGCAGCCAAGCCTTGGGGGGACAGGGGGCGGATGAGCAGTTCTTC.

The chain combines TRBV11-3 with TRBJ2-5; 12 bases align to TRBD1. Germline CDR1 and CDR2: SGHNT and YENEEA. The CDR3 extends over 16 amino acids. V lost 5 bases, J lost 5 bases, and 9 bases stayed unmatched. The CDR3 loop reads CASSESGTGGGETQYF. The CDR3, as DNA: TGTGCCAGCAGCGAATCCGGGACAGGGGGCGGGGAGACCCAGTACTTC.

V and J are TRBV19 and TRBJ2-1; D unclear. The CDR3 length is 16 residues. Trimming took off 7 bases at V and 1 base at J, with 17 bases between the two ends. Looked up from germline, CDR1 is LNHDA and CDR2 is SQIVND (reference sequence). The CDR3 here is CASKKNTVVSYNEQFF. The CDR3 DNA sequence: TGTGCCAGTAAAAAAAACACAGTGGTGTCCTACAATGAGCAGTTCTTC.

Many counts were recorded for this clone. V usage is TRBV18 and J usage is TRBJ2-2, with D possibly being TRBD1 (5 bases). Trimming shortened V by 5 bases and J by 4 bases, and 14 bases separated the two germline ends. In germline, CDR1 is KGHSH, CDR2 LQKENI. The CDR3 covers 15 residues. The CDR3 protein is CASSAQGFATGELFF. In nucleotides, the CDR3 is TGTGCCAGCTCAGCTCAGGGTTTTGCCACCGGGGAGCTGTTTTTT.

This clone was counted a single time. The chain recombines TRBV5-1 with TRBJ2-3; 11 bases match TRBD2. The trim removed 0 bases at V and 2 bases at J, leaving 5 bases unmatched. The germline gives CDR1 SGHRS, CDR2 YFSETQ. This CDR3 has 17 residues. The CDR3 DNA reads as TGCGCCAGCAGCTTGGATGCTAGCGGGAGGTCCACAGATACGCAGTATTTT. Protein: CASSLDASGRSTDTQYF.

This clone appeared a single time. The V and J genes are TRBV5-1 and TRBJ2-2, with D possibly matching TRBD1 (5 bases). Germline V gene lookup returns CDR1 SGHRS and CDR2 YFSETQ. V shed 0 bases and J shed 2 bases, with 8 bases lying between them. There are 15 residues in the CDR3. In nucleotides, the CDR3 is TGCGCCAGCAGCTTGGTTGGGGCTAACACCGGGGAGCTGTTTTTT. Its protein is CASSLVGANTGELFF.

This chain uses TRBV9 with TRBJ2-1, with 13 bases lining up with TRBD2. Germline-derived CDR1 and CDR2 are SGDLS and YYNGEE. CDR3 size: 16 residues. V shed 4 bases and J 8 bases; nucleotides not matched to a gene: 9. The CDR3 region has the DNA TGTGCCAGCAGCCGACGAGGAGGGACTAGCGGGGATGAGCAGTTCTTC. Protein product: CASSRRGGTSGDEQFF.

The V call is TRBV18, the J call TRBJ1-1; a possible D gene is TRBD1 (6 bases). The germline CDR1 and CDR2 sequences are KGHSH and LQKENI. The ends were cut back, 3 bases at V and 3 bases at J, with 14 bases in the middle. This CDR3 spans 15 amino acids. CDR3 loop: CASSPLGQIYTEAFF. The CDR3 DNA sequence: TGTGCCAGCTCACCTCTCGGACAGATTTACACTGAAGCTTTCTTT.

This chain joins TRBV9 and TRBJ1-2; tentatively, D is TRBD1 (5 bases). The length of the CDR3 is 15 residues. Trimming removed 2 bases at V and 3 bases at J, with 14 bases between. The germline gives CDR1 SGDLS, CDR2 YYNGEE. CDR3 DNA sequence: TGTGCCAGCAGCGTCCAACGCTCAGGGTACTATGGCTACACCTTC. Translated: CASSVQRSGYYGYTF.

The V and J genes are TRBV19 and TRBJ1-1, with no clear D. Trimming pared 10 bases from V and 3 bases from J, leaving 12 bases between. This CDR3 comprises 12 residues. Per the germline V gene, CDR1 is LNHDA and CDR2 is SQIVND (reference sequence). The CDR3 DNA follows: TGTGCCACTCCCGGAGGGTACACTGAAGCTTTCTTT. This gives the protein CATPGGYTEAFF.

V and J are TRBV18 and TRBJ1-1; D not certain. The germline V and J ends were trimmed by 0 bases and 7 bases, with 9 bases remaining between them. CDR1 and CDR2 (germline): KGHSH, LQKENI. The CDR3 loop spans 13 amino acids. The CDR3 bases are TGTGCCAGCTCACCACCGGTTACCGGTGAAGCTTTCTTT. Protein sequence: CASSPPVTGEAFF. The full variable domain, rest sourced from reference TRBV18 and TRBJ1-1, is NAGVMQNPRHLVRRRGQEARLRCSPMKGHSHVYWYRQLPEEGLKFMVYLQKENIIDESGMPKERFSAEFPKEGPSILRIQQVVRGDSAAYFCASSPPVTGEAFFGQGTRLTVV.

The rearrangement joins TRBV6-1 to TRBJ2-7, with 9 bases matching TRBD2. Germline V gene data show CDR1 as MNHNS and CDR2 as SASEGT. The ends lost 3 bases at V and 3 bases at J; junction bases unmatched: 9. The CDR3 totals 16 residues. CDR3 protein: CASSELLAGLIYEQYF. The CDR3 coding sequence is TGTGCCAGCAGTGAGCTGCTAGCGGGGCTGATCTACGAGCAGTACTTC.

The chain combines TRBV5-1 with TRBJ1-2, with 12 bases matching TRBD1. Germline assignment: CDR1 SGHRS and CDR2 YFSETQ. The CDR3 has 14 amino acids. Trimming removed 5 bases from V and 4 bases from J; junction bases left unmatched: 3. The CDR3 spells CASRQGQGAYGYTF. CDR3 DNA: TGCGCCAGCAGACAGGGACAGGGGGCCTATGGCTACACCTTC.

The chain has TRBV29-1 and TRBJ2-5; D possibly corresponds to TRBD2 (6 bases). Trimming cost V 8 bases and J 2 bases, with 15 bases left between them. Germline V lookup: CDR1 SQVTM, CDR2 ANQGSEA. This CDR3 region has 13 residues. CDR3 bases: TGCAGCTCCAGAGGGGCGGGGCAAGAGACCCAGTACTTC. Residues: CSSRGAGQETQYF.

This rearrangement joins TRBV14 to TRBJ2-3, with 8 bases that match TRBD2. Germline lookup yields CDR1 SGHDN and CDR2 FVKESK. V shed 2 bases and J 2 bases; nucleotides not matched to a gene: 6. The CDR3 is 16 residues long. The CDR3: CASSQSGLASTDTQYF. The CDR3 bases are TGTGCCAGCAGCCAATCCGGACTAGCCTCCACAGATACGCAGTATTTT.

The rearrangement joins TRBV28 to TRBJ2-3; TRBD2 matches 15 bases. Germline V gives CDR1 MDHEN, CDR2 SYDVKM. This CDR3 has 18 residues. V gave up 5 bases and J gave up 1 base; unmatched junction bases: 7. CDR3 in amino acids: CASSPRTSGRVGTDTQYF. For the CDR3, the DNA is TGTGCCAGCAGTCCCCGGACTAGCGGGAGGGTGGGCACAGATACGCAGTATTTT.

J is TRBJ1-6 and V is TRBV7-3; TRBD1 aligns across 7 bases. J lost 5 bases, V lost 5 bases, and 6 bases had no gene match. There are 15 residues in the CDR3. Per germline, CDR1 SGHTA and CDR2 FQGTGA. DNA of the CDR3: TGTGCCAGCAGCGTGGGGGGACAGAATAATTCACCCCTCCACTTT. It codes for CASSVGGQNNSPLHF.

J is TRBJ2-3 and V is TRBV28; 8 bases map to TRBD2. From germline, CDR1 is MDHEN and CDR2 SYDVKM. Trimming removed 3 bases from V and 2 bases from J; junction bases left unmatched: 7. The CDR3 runs 16 residues. This CDR3 reads CASSFQSGSFTDTQYF. The CDR3 DNA sequence: TGTGCCAGCAGTTTTCAAAGCGGGAGCTTCACAGATACGCAGTATTTT.

The rearrangement links TRBV19 to TRBJ1-5; 7 nucleotides match TRBD1. The germline V gene has CDR1 LNHDA and CDR2 SQIVND (reference sequence). There are 13 residues in the CDR3. J lost 2 bases, V lost 8 bases, and 3 bases had no gene match. The CDR3 protein is CASAGGGNQPQHF. The CDR3 region has the DNA TGTGCCAGTGCAGGGGGAGGCAATCAGCCCCAGCATTTT.

J is TRBJ1-4 and V is TRBV5-1, with 10 bases fitting TRBD1. In germline, CDR1 is SGHRS, CDR2 YFSETQ. CDR3 length equals 15 residues. The J segment lost 8 bases and the V segment lost 4 bases, leaving 8 bases of the junction unmatched. For the CDR3, the DNA is TGCGCCAGCAGCCCGGCGGGACAGGGGTTGGAAAAACTGTTTTTT. Protein product: CASSPAGQGLEKLFF.

This sequence joins TRBV9 and TRBJ1-6; 7 nucleotides agree with TRBD1. Germline V CDR1 and CDR2: SGDLS, YYNGEE. V lost 3 bases to trimming and J lost 0 bases; unmatched junction nucleotides: 9. The CDR3 is made up of 18 amino acids. CDR3 coding DNA: TGTGCCAGCAGCGGAGAGGGACAGCTGAGCTCCTATAATTCACCCCTCCACTTT. It yields the protein CASSGEGQLSSYNSPLHF.

The chain carries TRBV10-3 and TRBJ1-2, with D possibly matching TRBD1 (5 bases). This CDR3 is built from 13 residues. V lost 2 bases, J lost 5 bases, and 9 bases lay in between. Looked up from germline, CDR1 is ENHRY and CDR2 is SYGVKD. CDR3 sequence: CAISERGIYGYTF. The CDR3 DNA follows: TGTGCCATCAGTGAGAGGGGAATTTATGGCTACACCTTC.

The V call is TRBV19, the J call TRBJ2-4; 9 bases are shared with TRBD1. J gave up 8 bases and V 9 bases, and 8 bases lay outside the gene matches. Germline V gene data show CDR1 as LNHDA and CDR2 as SQIVND (reference sequence). The CDR3 is made up of 13 amino acids. In DNA form, the CDR3 reads TGTGCCAGCTCTTGGGACAGGGTAGACATTCAGTACTTC. Protein product: CASSWDRVDIQYF.